Listed below are T cell receptor beta chains from one sample, sequenced in a study of blood T cell repertoires in COVID-19. Assay: immunoSEQ multiplex PCR; the TCRdb copy retains only in-frame clones and omits some. The sample contains about 64,000 clones, approximately 90% of which appear only once. The sample comprised peripheral blood. These receptors originate from a woman aged 80 or over with active COVID-19. Each CDR3 is given with its conserved first and last residue. The order of the fields is CDR3 DNA, CDR3 protein, D gene, clone size, J gene, V gene. The D gene is left open where the match is weak. Clone size appears in some rows only: once, few, many, or a class for an expanded clone.

DNA: TGTGCCAGCAGGAGCCCCGGGACACACTATGGCTACACCTTC; CDR3: CASRSPGTHYGYTF; D: NA; size: NA; J: TRBJ1-2; V: TRBV28
DNA: TGTGCCAGTAGTATCAGCACCCGACTTAGGGAGACCCAGTACTTC; CDR3: CASSISTRLRETQYF; D: NA; size: NA; J: TRBJ2-5; V: TRBV19
DNA: TGCGCCAGCAGTGAGAGCAGGGGACTAGCGAGACAACTCTCCTACAATGAGCAGTTCTTC; CDR3: CASSESRGLARQLSYNEQFF; D: TRBD2; size: NA; J: TRBJ2-1; V: TRBV10-1
DNA: TGTGCCAGCAGCCAAGATGGCACAGCACAAGAGACCCAGTACTTC; CDR3: CASSQDGTAQETQYF; D: NA; size: NA; J: TRBJ2-5; V: TRBV4-2
DNA: TGTGCCAGCAGGGCTAGCGGGACTTACACCGGGGAGCTGTTTTTT; CDR3: CASRASGTYTGELFF; D: TRBD2; size: NA; J: TRBJ2-2; V: TRBV6-5
DNA: TGTGCCAGCAGCTCCGGGGGGACTAGCGGTGCGAACACCGGGGAGCTGTTTTTT; CDR3: CASSSGGTSGANTGELFF; D: TRBD2; size: NA; J: TRBJ2-2; V: TRBV11-2
DNA: TGTGCCAGCAGCCCCCGGGACACGGATGTTAATTCACCCCTCCACTTT; CDR3: CASSPRDTDVNSPLHF; D: NA; size: NA; J: TRBJ1-6; V: TRBV21-1
DNA: TGTGCCAGCAGGGTTACAGGGGCTAATGAAAAACTGTTTTTT; CDR3: CASRVTGANEKLFF; D: TRBD1; size: NA; J: TRBJ1-4; V: TRBV28
DNA: TGTGCCAGCAGCCTCAACGGAGCTAACTATGGCTACACCTTC; CDR3: CASSLNGANYGYTF; D: NA; size: NA; J: TRBJ1-2; V: TRBV28
DNA: TGCGCCAGCAGCTTGCTCCTGCAGGGGGGAACTGAAGCTTTCTTT; CDR3: CASSLLLQGGTEAFF; D: TRBD1; size: NA; J: TRBJ1-1; V: TRBV5-1
DNA: TGTGCCAGCAGCCAAGCGACAGGGTTTGACTATGGCTACACCTTC; CDR3: CASSQATGFDYGYTF; D: TRBD1; size: NA; J: TRBJ1-2; V: TRBV3-1/TRBV3-2
DNA: TGTGCCAGCAGCGCTACTAGCGTATCGGAGACCCAGTACTTC; CDR3: CASSATSVSETQYF; D: TRBD2; size: NA; J: TRBJ2-5; V: TRBV5-5
DNA: TGTGCCAGCAGACCCTCGGGTTTCGATGGCTACACCTTC; CDR3: CASRPSGFDGYTF; D: NA; size: NA; J: TRBJ1-2; V: TRBV7-9
DNA: TGTGCCTGGAGTCGGACAGGGAACCTTGGGGGGACTGAAGCTTTCTTT; CDR3: CAWSRTGNLGGTEAFF; D: TRBD1; size: NA; J: TRBJ1-1; V: TRBV30
DNA: TGTGCCAGCAGTCCGACGACTAGCGGGGGTTACAATGAGCAGTTCTTC; CDR3: CASSPTTSGGYNEQFF; D: TRBD2; size: NA; J: TRBJ2-1; V: TRBV2
DNA: TGTGCCACCCAGGGACTAGCGGCCACAGATACGCAGTATTTT; CDR3: CATQGLAATDTQYF; D: TRBD2; size: NA; J: TRBJ2-3; V: TRBV27
DNA: TGTGCCAGCAGGCTAGCGGGGACTGAGCAGTTCTTC; CDR3: CASRLAGTEQFF; D: TRBD2; size: NA; J: TRBJ2-1; V: TRBV7-9
DNA: TGTGCCAGCAGCTTAGGACAGTATTCCTACAATGAGCAGTTCTTC; CDR3: CASSLGQYSYNEQFF; D: NA; size: NA; J: TRBJ2-1; V: TRBV7-9
DNA: TGTGCCAGCAGCTTTCGGAACACTGAAGCTTTCTTT; CDR3: CASSFRNTEAFF; D: NA; size: NA; J: TRBJ1-1; V: TRBV5-6
DNA: TGTGCCAGCTCGGGACAGTTCCAAGGAGGGACTGAAGCTTTCTTT; CDR3: CASSGQFQGGTEAFF; D: TRBD1; size: NA; J: TRBJ1-1; V: TRBV18
DNA: TGTGCCAGCAGTCCCAGGGGGAGCGGGGAGCTGTTTTTT; CDR3: CASSPRGSGELFF; D: TRBD1; size: NA; J: TRBJ2-2; V: TRBV3-1/TRBV3-2
DNA: TGTGCCAGCAAAAAACAGGGGGAGACCGGGGAGCTGTTTTTT; CDR3: CASKKQGETGELFF; D: TRBD1; size: NA; J: TRBJ2-2; V: TRBV28
DNA: TGTGCCAGCAGTGGGACAGGGGTCCACGAGCAGTACTTC; CDR3: CASSGTGVHEQYF; D: TRBD1; size: NA; J: TRBJ2-7; V: TRBV2
DNA: TGTGCCAGCAGTTTATGGGGACATGCCACCGGGGAGCTGTTTTTT; CDR3: CASSLWGHATGELFF; D: NA; size: NA; J: TRBJ2-2; V: TRBV28
DNA: TGCGCCAGCAGCTGGGGACAGGCTAACACTGAAGCTTTCTTT; CDR3: CASSWGQANTEAFF; D: TRBD1; size: once; J: TRBJ1-1; V: TRBV5-1
DNA: TGTGCCAGTAGTAACCGGGACAGCGACATGAACACTGAAGCTTTCTTT; CDR3: CASSNRDSDMNTEAFF; D: TRBD1; size: NA; J: TRBJ1-1; V: TRBV19
DNA: TGTGCCAGCAGCCAGCCAACGGGCGGGACAGGGCCAGATACGCAGTATTTT; CDR3: CASSQPTGGTGPDTQYF; D: TRBD1; size: once; J: TRBJ2-3; V: TRBV3-1/TRBV3-2
DNA: TGTGCCACCGGCGGACTGACTGGAAACACCATATATTTT; CDR3: CATGGLTGNTIYF; D: NA; size: NA; J: TRBJ1-3; V: TRBV9
DNA: TGCGCCAGCAGCCAAGATTTCTCGGGACAGGGAGAAAACATTCAGTACTTC; CDR3: CASSQDFSGQGENIQYF; D: TRBD1; size: NA; J: TRBJ2-4; V: TRBV4-1
DNA: TGTGCCAGCAGTTTAGAGATATATGGCTACACCTTC; CDR3: CASSLEIYGYTF; D: NA; size: once; J: TRBJ1-2; V: TRBV28
DNA: TGTGCCAGCTCTCGACTAGCGGCGAACACCGGGGAGCTGTTTTTT; CDR3: CASSRLAANTGELFF; D: TRBD2; size: NA; J: TRBJ2-2; V: TRBV18
DNA: TGCGCCAGCAGTCGAGGGGGTAACTATGGCTACACCTTC; CDR3: CASSRGGNYGYTF; D: NA; size: NA; J: TRBJ1-2; V: TRBV5-1
DNA: TGTGCCAGCAGCTTGAGCGGAACGAACACCGGGGAGCTGTTTTTT; CDR3: CASSLSGTNTGELFF; D: NA; size: NA; J: TRBJ2-2; V: TRBV11-3
DNA: TGTGCCACCAGTGACCCTCGTAGGGGAGAGACCCAGTACTTC; CDR3: CATSDPRRGETQYF; D: NA; size: NA; J: TRBJ2-5; V: TRBV24-1
DNA: TGTGCCAGCCGACTAGCGGGACGCGAGCAGTACTTC; CDR3: CASRLAGREQYF; D: TRBD2; size: NA; J: TRBJ2-7; V: TRBV28
DNA: TGTGCCAGCAGCCAAGATGGCCTAGCGGGGTTGAACACCGGGGAGCTGTTTTTT; CDR3: CASSQDGLAGLNTGELFF; D: TRBD2; size: once; J: TRBJ2-2; V: TRBV4-2
DNA: TGTGCCTGGACATCTTTGCAGGGTACTGGAAACACCATATATTTT; CDR3: CAWTSLQGTGNTIYF; D: NA; size: NA; J: TRBJ1-3; V: TRBV30
DNA: TGTGCCAGCAGCTACCGAGACAGCTACACCGGGGAGCTGTTTTTT; CDR3: CASSYRDSYTGELFF; D: NA; size: NA; J: TRBJ2-2; V: TRBV7-6
DNA: TGTGCCAGTAGTATAGATCGGGGGGGGGACACAGATACGCAGTATTTT; CDR3: CASSIDRGGDTDTQYF; D: TRBD2; size: NA; J: TRBJ2-3; V: TRBV19
DNA: TGTGCCAGCAGCCCAGGGGGAGCCACTGAAGCTTTCTTT; CDR3: CASSPGGATEAFF; D: TRBD1; size: NA; J: TRBJ1-1; V: TRBV13
DNA: TGTGCCAGCAGTTTCTCGGACAGGGGGGCTTTCTTT; CDR3: CASSFSDRGAFF; D: TRBD1; size: NA; J: TRBJ1-1; V: TRBV12-3/TRBV12-4